The 2 T cell receptor beta chains given below trace back to one sample, sequenced in a study of shared clonotypes between healthy human individuals. Using immunoSEQ multiplex PCR, the repertoire was profiled, and TCRdb retains in-frame clones only, with some absent. The sample shows approximately 500,000 clones, 75% to 80% of them seen only once. Sequencing was carried out using PBMCs. The receptors originated from a woman in her thirties or forties in good health. Some clones in this sample may be carry-over from other donors' samples.

The chain is built from TRBV27 and TRBJ2-7; D is unresolved. CDR3 length: 15 residues. CDR1 and CDR2 (germline): MNHEY, SMNVEV (reference sequence). V lost 0 bases to trimming and J lost 0 bases, with 9 bases between them. CDR3 residues: CASSLSLEISYEQYF. CDR3 nucleotides: TGTGCCAGCAGTTTATCATTGGAGATCTCCTACGAGCAGTACTTC.

The chain recombines TRBV28 with TRBJ2-3, with no clear D. V lost 3 bases to trimming and J lost 4 bases, with 8 bases between them. The CDR3 sequence is 13 residues long. The germline V gene encodes CDR1 MDHEN and CDR2 SYDVKM. DNA of the CDR3: TGTGCCAGCAGTTTGATCCGGGCAGATACGCAGTATTTT. This sequence encodes CASSLIRADTQYF.